This is a list of T cell receptor beta chains from one sample in a study of T-cell reconstitution after alpha-beta-depleted transplantation in children. TCRdb recomputed calls from the PCR reads with MiXCR, one row per CDR3 protein. The data hold fewer than 550,000 distinct CDR3 sequences, with 15% to 20% observed a single time. The sample was PBMCs, mostly from graft donor cells, taken 360 days after TCRalphabeta/CD19-depleted stem cell transplant. These receptors all come from a boy under three years old who had a stem cell transplant for Wiskott-Aldrich syndrome, so the T cells may come from the graft donor. Both conserved end residues are part of each CDR3. The D gene is left open where the match is weak. The listing skips clone size in some rows; elsewhere it reads once, few, many or a size class.

clone_size: few; v_call: TRBV30; d_call: .; j_call: TRBJ2-1; cdr3_aa: CAWKKGEVYNEQFF; cdr3_nt: TGTGCCTGGAAGAAGGGAGAGGTTTACAATGAGCAGTTCTTC
clone_size: .; v_call: TRBV20-1; d_call: TRBD2; j_call: TRBJ2-5; cdr3_aa: CSALHGTWEGETQYF; cdr3_nt: TGCAGTGCGCTTCACGGGACGTGGGAGGGAGAGACCCAGTACTTC
clone_size: many; v_call: TRBV2; d_call: TRBD1; j_call: TRBJ2-1; cdr3_aa: CASTRGQVYNEQFF; cdr3_nt: TGTGCCAGCACCAGGGGACAGGTCTACAATGAGCAGTTCTTC
clone_size: few; v_call: TRBV6-5; d_call: .; j_call: TRBJ1-1; cdr3_aa: CASSSFRDSTEAFF; cdr3_nt: TGTGCCAGCAGTTCTTTCCGGGACTCCACTGAAGCTTTCTTT
clone_size: few; v_call: TRBV28; d_call: .; j_call: TRBJ2-7; cdr3_aa: CASTSAGQMYEQYF; cdr3_nt: TGTGCCAGCACCTCCGCTGGGCAGATGTACGAGCAGTACTTC
clone_size: few; v_call: TRBV28; d_call: .; j_call: TRBJ2-1; cdr3_aa: CASSLNWSEQFF; cdr3_nt: TGTGCCAGCAGTTTAAACTGGTCAGAGCAGTTCTTC
clone_size: .; v_call: TRBV11-2; d_call: .; j_call: TRBJ2-7; cdr3_aa: CASSLGKGELAYEQYF; cdr3_nt: TGTGCCAGCAGCCTCGGGAAAGGGGAGTTAGCCTACGAGCAGTACTTC
clone_size: .; v_call: TRBV7-9; d_call: .; j_call: TRBJ2-2; cdr3_aa: CASTPQEKTGELFF; cdr3_nt: TGTGCCAGCACCCCCCAGGAAAAAACCGGGGAGCTGTTTTTT
clone_size: few; v_call: TRBV2; d_call: .; j_call: TRBJ1-5; cdr3_aa: CASITGDFSNQPQHF; cdr3_nt: TGTGCCAGCATAACAGGAGATTTCAGCAATCAGCCCCAGCATTTT
clone_size: few; v_call: TRBV7-9; d_call: .; j_call: TRBJ2-5; cdr3_aa: CASSSGRGYQETQYF; cdr3_nt: TGTGCCAGCAGCTCCGGACGGGGATACCAAGAGACCCAGTACTTC
clone_size: .; v_call: TRBV29-1; d_call: .; j_call: TRBJ1-6; cdr3_aa: CSVERWGNSPLHF; cdr3_nt: TGCAGCGTTGAGCGGTGGGGAAATTCACCCCTCCACTTT
clone_size: few; v_call: TRBV5-6; d_call: .; j_call: TRBJ2-1; cdr3_aa: CASSLGGEVYNEQFF; cdr3_nt: TGTGCCAGCAGCTTGGGGGGTGAGGTCTACAATGAGCAGTTCTTC
clone_size: .; v_call: TRBV6-1; d_call: .; j_call: TRBJ1-6; cdr3_aa: CASSVSGQPNSPLHF; cdr3_nt: TGTGCCAGCAGCGTATCCGGACAACCAAATTCACCCCTCCACTTT
clone_size: .; v_call: TRBV12-3/TRBV12-4; d_call: TRBD1; j_call: TRBJ1-2; cdr3_aa: CASRGQGDYGYTF; cdr3_nt: TGTGCCAGCAGGGGACAGGGAGACTATGGCTACACCTTC
clone_size: .; v_call: TRBV27; d_call: .; j_call: TRBJ2-1; cdr3_aa: CASTSPPDLVQFF; cdr3_nt: TGTGCCAGCACCAGCCCGCCGGATCTTGTGCAGTTCTTC
clone_size: few; v_call: TRBV20-1; d_call: .; j_call: TRBJ2-1; cdr3_aa: CSADFARTDYNEQFF; cdr3_nt: TGCAGTGCCGATTTCGCCCGGACAGACTACAATGAGCAGTTCTTC
clone_size: few; v_call: TRBV3-1; d_call: TRBD2; j_call: TRBJ2-4; cdr3_aa: CASSQLFTGGDIQYF; cdr3_nt: TGTGCCAGCAGCCAACTCTTCACGGGAGGGGACATTCAGTACTTC
clone_size: many; v_call: TRBV12-3/TRBV12-4; d_call: TRBD2; j_call: TRBJ2-1; cdr3_aa: CASSLLAGGPNEQFF; cdr3_nt: TGTGCCAGCAGCCTTCTAGCGGGAGGGCCTAATGAGCAGTTCTTC
clone_size: .; v_call: TRBV20-1; d_call: TRBD2; j_call: TRBJ2-1; cdr3_aa: CSARDPWLAGGPGFYNEQFF; cdr3_nt: TGCAGTGCTAGAGATCCCTGGCTAGCGGGGGGTCCGGGTTTTTACAATGAGCAGTTCTTC
clone_size: .; v_call: TRBV12-3/TRBV12-4; d_call: .; j_call: TRBJ2-5; cdr3_aa: CASSYHSQETQYF; cdr3_nt: TGTGCCAGCAGTTACCACAGCCAAGAGACCCAGTACTTC
clone_size: .; v_call: TRBV20-1; d_call: .; j_call: TRBJ2-4; cdr3_aa: CSARDERGLSIFF; cdr3_nt: TGCAGTGCTAGAGATGAAAGGGGCCTCTCGATCTTCTTC
clone_size: few; v_call: TRBV20-1; d_call: TRBD2; j_call: TRBJ2-1; cdr3_aa: CSARDGLARLAFF; cdr3_nt: TGCAGTGCTAGAGATGGTTTGGCCCGACTAGCATTCTTC
clone_size: .; v_call: TRBV6-5; d_call: TRBD2; j_call: TRBJ2-2; cdr3_aa: CASSYGGLAGGPTGELFF; cdr3_nt: TGTGCCAGCAGTTACGGGGGACTAGCGGGAGGGCCCACCGGGGAGCTGTTTTTT
clone_size: .; v_call: TRBV7-6; d_call: .; j_call: TRBJ1-1; cdr3_aa: CASIISSLDTEAFF; cdr3_nt: TGTGCCAGCATTATAAGTTCCTTGGACACTGAAGCTTTCTTT
clone_size: few; v_call: TRBV10-1; d_call: TRBD2; j_call: TRBJ2-3; cdr3_aa: CASSESGLAGGPVTDTQYF; cdr3_nt: TGCGCCAGCAGTGAGTCGGGACTAGCGGGGGGACCGGTCACAGATACGCAGTATTTT
clone_size: few; v_call: TRBV3-1; d_call: .; j_call: TRBJ2-1; cdr3_aa: CASSQESWGGLSYNEQFF; cdr3_nt: TGTGCCAGCAGCCAAGAGTCTTGGGGGGGCCTTTCCTACAATGAGCAGTTCTTC
clone_size: few; v_call: TRBV4-3; d_call: TRBD2; j_call: TRBJ2-3; cdr3_aa: CASSQSGLARDTQYF; cdr3_nt: TGCGCCAGCAGCCAATCGGGACTAGCAAGAGATACGCAGTATTTT
clone_size: .; v_call: TRBV18; d_call: TRBD2; j_call: TRBJ2-3; cdr3_aa: CASSWDYQSTDTQYF; cdr3_nt: TGTGCCAGCTCGTGGGACTACCAGAGCACAGATACGCAGTATTTT
clone_size: .; v_call: TRBV7-6; d_call: .; j_call: TRBJ1-1; cdr3_aa: CASSLVADTEAFF; cdr3_nt: TGTGCCAGCAGCTTAGTGGCTGACACTGAAGCTTTCTTT
clone_size: .; v_call: TRBV5-1; d_call: .; j_call: TRBJ2-2; cdr3_aa: CASSFDGDGELFF; cdr3_nt: TGCGCCAGCAGCTTCGACGGTGACGGGGAGCTGTTTTTT
clone_size: few; v_call: TRBV10-3; d_call: .; j_call: TRBJ2-7; cdr3_aa: CAISPTGLEPNEQYF; cdr3_nt: TGTGCCATCAGCCCGACAGGATTGGAGCCCAACGAGCAGTACTTC
clone_size: .; v_call: TRBV27; d_call: .; j_call: TRBJ2-2; cdr3_aa: CASSFIGVTGELFF; cdr3_nt: TGTGCCAGCAGTTTTATCGGGGTCACCGGGGAGCTGTTTTTT
clone_size: few; v_call: TRBV21-1; d_call: .; j_call: TRBJ2-1; cdr3_aa: CASSSRADKCPYNEQFF; cdr3_nt: TGTGCCAGCAGCTCCCGGGCCGATAAGTGCCCCTACAATGAGCAGTTCTTC
clone_size: .; v_call: TRBV15; d_call: .; j_call: TRBJ2-5; cdr3_aa: CATRSQSETQYF; cdr3_nt: TGTGCCACCAGGTCCCAGTCGGAGACCCAGTACTTC
clone_size: .; v_call: TRBV29-1; d_call: .; j_call: TRBJ1-2; cdr3_aa: CSVTGARYGYTF; cdr3_nt: TGCAGCGTTACGGGGGCTCGATATGGCTACACCTTC
clone_size: many; v_call: TRBV12-3/TRBV12-4; d_call: .; j_call: TRBJ2-5; cdr3_aa: CASSLAVTETQYF; cdr3_nt: TGTGCCAGCAGTTTGGCGGTGACCGAGACCCAGTACTTC
clone_size: few; v_call: TRBV4-3; d_call: TRBD1; j_call: TRBJ1-1; cdr3_aa: CASSQNQGQGTEAFF; cdr3_nt: TGCGCCAGCAGCCAGAATCAAGGACAGGGGACTGAAGCTTTCTTT
clone_size: .; v_call: TRBV19; d_call: TRBD1; j_call: TRBJ2-1; cdr3_aa: CASSIGGQGENEQFF; cdr3_nt: TGTGCCAGTAGTATAGGGGGACAGGGGGAAAATGAGCAGTTCTTC
clone_size: few; v_call: TRBV6-1; d_call: .; j_call: TRBJ1-2; cdr3_aa: CATREGIYGYTF; cdr3_nt: TGTGCCACCAGGGAAGGGATCTATGGCTACACCTTC
clone_size: few; v_call: TRBV21-1; d_call: .; j_call: TRBJ2-3; cdr3_aa: CASNATGVDTDTQYF; cdr3_nt: TGTGCCAGCAACGCGACAGGGGTGGACACAGATACGCAGTATTTT
clone_size: few; v_call: TRBV20-1; d_call: TRBD2; j_call: TRBJ2-1; cdr3_aa: CSARSGRVEQFF; cdr3_nt: TGCAGTGCTCGGAGCGGGAGGGTTGAGCAGTTCTTC
clone_size: .; v_call: TRBV6-5; d_call: .; j_call: TRBJ2-5; cdr3_aa: CASSYQRSLYQETQYF; cdr3_nt: TGTGCCAGCAGTTACCAGCGGTCCCTGTACCAAGAGACCCAGTACTTC
clone_size: .; v_call: TRBV3-1; d_call: TRBD2; j_call: TRBJ2-3; cdr3_aa: CASSHLAGVIDTQYF; cdr3_nt: TGTGCCAGCAGCCATTTAGCGGGAGTGATAGATACGCAGTATTTT
clone_size: few; v_call: TRBV6-1; d_call: .; j_call: TRBJ2-2; cdr3_aa: CASSGLTFANTGELFF; cdr3_nt: TGTGCCAGCAGTGGTTTGACATTCGCGAACACCGGGGAGCTGTTTTTT
clone_size: .; v_call: TRBV7-9; d_call: TRBD2; j_call: TRBJ2-7; cdr3_aa: CASSSGLAGYSYEQYF; cdr3_nt: TGTGCCAGCAGCTCCGGACTAGCGGGGTACTCCTACGAGCAGTACTTC
clone_size: .; v_call: TRBV5-8; d_call: .; j_call: TRBJ1-4; cdr3_aa: CASSALRGATNEKLFF; cdr3_nt: TGTGCCAGCAGCGCATTAAGGGGAGCAACTAATGAAAAACTGTTTTTT
clone_size: .; v_call: TRBV10-3; d_call: .; j_call: TRBJ1-4; cdr3_aa: CAIFAGPKEEKLFF; cdr3_nt: TGTGCCATTTTTGCCGGGCCAAAAGAGGAAAAACTGTTTTTT
clone_size: .; v_call: TRBV12-3/TRBV12-4; d_call: TRBD1; j_call: TRBJ2-3; cdr3_aa: CASSLGQGADTDTQYF; cdr3_nt: TGTGCCAGCAGTTTAGGGCAGGGGGCCGACACAGATACGCAGTATTTT
clone_size: few; v_call: TRBV12-3/TRBV12-4; d_call: TRBD1; j_call: TRBJ2-6; cdr3_aa: CASSLARQGLGANVLTF; cdr3_nt: TGTGCCAGCAGTTTAGCGAGACAGGGGCTGGGGGCCAACGTCCTGACTTTC
clone_size: .; v_call: TRBV14; d_call: TRBD2; j_call: TRBJ2-5; cdr3_aa: CASSPPGRRETQYF; cdr3_nt: TGTGCCAGCAGTCCTCCCGGGAGGAGGGAGACCCAGTACTTC
clone_size: .; v_call: TRBV2; d_call: .; j_call: TRBJ2-5; cdr3_aa: CASSDLGKGETQYF; cdr3_nt: TGTGCCAGCAGTGATTTAGGAAAAGGCGAGACCCAGTACTTC
clone_size: few; v_call: TRBV7-9; d_call: .; j_call: TRBJ2-5; cdr3_aa: CASSLSENQETQYF; cdr3_nt: TGTGCCAGCAGCTTGTCGGAGAACCAAGAGACCCAGTACTTC